Below are 11 T cell receptor beta chains sequenced from a single sample in a study of cytomegalovirus exposure and HLA in healthy donors. The PCR employed 60 Vbeta primers together with 13 Jbeta primers. The table came from immunoSEQ multiplex PCR; TCRdb's copy has only in-frame clones and leaves some out. The repertoire table contains about 160,000 clones. The sample comprised PBMCs. Every receptor here comes from a young man in good health and CMV-seronegative.

This rearrangement joins TRBV18 to TRBJ2-7, with D possibly being TRBD2 (5 bases). Trimming removed 6 bases at V and 3 bases at J, with 6 bases between. This CDR3 contains 11 residues. Germline values: CDR1 KGHSH, CDR2 LQKENI. The DNA for the CDR3 is TGTGCCAGCTCGGGGAGCTACGAGCAGTACTTC. Translating it yields CASSGSYEQYF.

The chain uses TRBV2 and TRBJ1-4, with D perhaps matching TRBD1 (5 bases). Germline CDR1 reads SNHLY; CDR2 reads FYNNEI. V was pared by 7 bases and J by 6 bases, with 15 bases between. This CDR3 spans 14 amino acids. This chain's CDR3 is CASTWRGRDEKLFF. The CDR3, as DNA: TGTGCCAGCACCTGGAGGGGCCGTGATGAAAAACTGTTTTTT.

This chain links TRBV5-6 with TRBJ2-7; maybe TRBD2 (6 bases). The CDR3 consists of 14 residues. Germline V gives CDR1 SGHDT, CDR2 YYEEEE. The V end lost 6 bases, the J end lost 0 bases, and 13 bases lay between the germline ends. In DNA form, the CDR3 reads TGTGCCAGCATCCCCTTCGGGAGCTCCTACGAGCAGTACTTC. This encodes CASIPFGSSYEQYF.

The chain combines TRBV5-1 with TRBJ2-1; 8 nucleotides agree with TRBD1. The germline gives CDR1 SGHRS, CDR2 YFSETQ. The CDR3 contains 17 residues. V shed 4 bases, J shed 5 bases, and the junction held 14 bases outside the gene matches. The CDR3, as DNA: TGCGCCAGCAGCGGTTTGATCCGGGACAGGCAACACAATGAGCAGTTCTTC. As protein: CASSGLIRDRQHNEQFF.

The genes are TRBV28 and TRBJ2-7; D is unclear. V lost 5 bases and J lost 0, with 14 bases in between. Germline loops: CDR1 MDHEN, CDR2 SYDVKM. The CDR3 covers 15 residues. The CDR3 loop is CASSPQAATSYEQYF. CDR3 in DNA: TGTGCCAGCAGTCCCCAAGCCGCTACCTCCTACGAGCAGTACTTC.

The chain has TRBV6-1 and TRBJ1-5; 10 positions match TRBD1. The CDR3 has 19 amino acids. With 4 bases clipped from V and 4 bases from J, the junction kept 16 bases outside the gene matches. Germline loops: CDR1 MNHNS, CDR2 SASEGT. CDR3 in DNA: TGTGCCAGCAGTGCCTTAGGGGGACAGGGGCGCTTGGGGAATCAGCCCCAGCATTTT. Its translation: CASSALGGQGRLGNQPQHF.

The J gene is TRBJ1-1, the V gene TRBV14; 7 bases line up with TRBD1. V was pared by 5 bases and J by 1 base, with 13 bases of the junction left unmatched. Germline CDR1 and CDR2: SGHDN and FVKESK. The CDR3 sequence is 17 residues long. The chain's CDR3 is CASSLRRLRDRNTEAFF. The CDR3 DNA follows: TGTGCCAGCAGCTTACGTAGACTCCGGGACAGGAACACTGAAGCTTTCTTT.

The J gene is TRBJ2-7, the V gene TRBV6-1; TRBD2 is a possible D gene (6 bases). The germline gives CDR1 MNHNS, CDR2 SASEGT. This CDR3 has 16 residues. The V end lost 1 base, the J end lost 2 bases, and 15 bases lay between the germline ends. Here the CDR3 DNA reads TGTGCCAGCAGTGAAGTGGGTAGCGGAGTTCCCTACGAGCAGTACTTC. Its translation is CASSEVGSGVPYEQYF.

This rearrangement joins TRBV6-1 to TRBJ2-1, with TRBD2 matching over 10 bases. Germline V gene data show CDR1 as MNHNS and CDR2 as SASEGT. This CDR3 comprises 15 residues. V was pared by 10 bases and J by 3 bases, with 9 bases of the junction left unmatched. The CDR3 region is CATVPGLANYNEQFF. CDR3 nucleotides: TGTGCCACCGTCCCGGGACTAGCGAACTACAATGAGCAGTTCTTC.

This chain links TRBV5-1 with TRBJ2-7, with 7 bases lining up with TRBD2. The length of the CDR3 is 15 residues. V dropped 0 bases and J dropped 2; count of bases not matched to a gene: 5. CDR1 and CDR2 (germline): SGHRS, YFSETQ. The CDR3 here is CASSLAGLAAYEQYF. For the CDR3, the DNA is TGCGCCAGCAGCTTGGCCGGGCTAGCGGCCTACGAGCAGTACTTC.

The chain joins TRBV4-3 to TRBJ2-3, with D perhaps matching TRBD2 (5 bases). The CDR3 is 14 amino acids. V was trimmed by 1 base and J by 9 bases, leaving 14 bases between them. From germline, CDR1 is LGHNA and CDR2 YSLEER. As DNA, the CDR3 is TGCGCCAGCAGCCAAGGAGGGCCAGGTGGGACGCAGTATTTT. It encodes CASSQGGPGGTQYF.